A selection of T cell receptor beta chains follows, all from one sample in a study of T cell responses to AZD1222 COVID-19 vaccine. Profiling relied on immunoSEQ multiplex PCR, and the TCRdb table lists in-frame clones only, not all of them. Found here are 85,000 to 90,000 clones, approximately 90% of them singletons; the top ten hold less than 5.5%. Sequenced material: peripheral blood, taken on day 0 of MenACWY control vaccination. The origin of the receptors is an adult in good health. Both conserved end residues are part of each CDR3. A D gene is named only where the DNA matches it firmly. Expanded clones are given a class, and other clones once, few, many or no size at all.

clone_size	v_call	d_call	j_call	cdr3_nt	cdr3_aa
NA	TRBV18	TRBD1	TRBJ1-2	TGTGCCAGCTCACCGGGACAGGCGGCGGACTATGGCTACACCTTC	CASSPGQAADYGYTF
NA	TRBV10-3	NA	TRBJ2-7	TGTGCCATCAGTGAGTCGGGAGCCTACGAGCAGTACTTC	CAISESGAYEQYF
NA	TRBV9	NA	TRBJ2-3	TGTGCCAGCAGCGTAAGGCTAGACGTAAATACGCAGTATTTT	CASSVRLDVNTQYF
NA	TRBV5-6	TRBD1	TRBJ1-2	TGTGCCAGCAGCTCCGGACAGGAGAACTATGGCTACACCTTC	CASSSGQENYGYTF
NA	TRBV5-4	NA	TRBJ1-2	TGTGCCAGCAGCGAAGACATGTATGGCTACACCTTC	CASSEDMYGYTF
NA	TRBV28	TRBD1	TRBJ2-2	TGTGCCAGCAGTCCTACGGACAGGTCCACCGGGGAGCTGTTTTTT	CASSPTDRSTGELFF
NA	TRBV27	NA	TRBJ2-2	TGTGCCAGCAGTTCCCGGGCCGGGTACACCGGGGAGCTGTTTTTT	CASSSRAGYTGELFF
NA	TRBV6-5	TRBD2	TRBJ2-1	TGTGCCAGCCGCCTAGCGGGAGGAGATGAGCAGTTCTTC	CASRLAGGDEQFF
NA	TRBV7-9	NA	TRBJ1-4	TGTGCCAGCAGCCGGACTGCGGGGAATGAAAAACTGTTTTTT	CASSRTAGNEKLFF
once	TRBV6-5	NA	TRBJ1-2	TGTGCCAGCTCTCCTGGGGGTCACTATGGCTACACCTTC	CASSPGGHYGYTF
NA	TRBV7-8	NA	TRBJ2-2	TGTGCCAGCAGCTTATTTCGGGCGCCCTGGGTCCGCGGGGAGCTGTTTTTT	CASSLFRAPWVRGELFF
once	TRBV19	TRBD1	TRBJ1-1	TGTGCCAGTAGTAGACAGGGAGTCACTGAAGCTTTCTTT	CASSRQGVTEAFF
once	TRBV4-1	TRBD1	TRBJ2-5	TGCGCCAGCAGCCAAGACGGGACAGGGGGCTTCAGAGAGACCCAGTACTTC	CASSQDGTGGFRETQYF
NA	TRBV5-1	TRBD2	TRBJ2-3	TGCGCCAGCAGCTCGCGGGGGGGCACAGATACGCAGTATTTT	CASSSRGGTDTQYF
NA	TRBV5-1	NA	TRBJ2-2	TGCGCCAGCAGCTTGAGGACGGCGAACACCGGGGAGCTGTTTTTT	CASSLRTANTGELFF
NA	TRBV6-5	TRBD1	TRBJ1-4	TGTGCCAGCAGCGAGGGGGCCTTAGGGGAAAAACTGTTTTTT	CASSEGALGEKLFF
NA	TRBV7-7	TRBD1	TRBJ2-7	TGTGCTAGCAGCTTAGCAGGGGGTGGTGAGTACGAGCAGTACTTC	CASSLAGGGEYEQYF
NA	TRBV25-1	NA	TRBJ1-3	TGTGCCAGCAGTGAATACGGCAAGGGCTCTGGAAACACCATATATTTT	CASSEYGKGSGNTIYF
NA	TRBV7-7	NA	TRBJ2-3	TGTGCTAGCAGCTTAGGACGGGAGAGGTCGGATACGCAGTATTTT	CASSLGRERSDTQYF
once	TRBV18	TRBD1	TRBJ1-3	TGTGCCAGCTCACCGGACAGGTCCTCTGGAAACACCATATATTTT	CASSPDRSSGNTIYF
NA	TRBV7-2	NA	TRBJ2-1	TGTGCCAGCAGCTTAGTGGGAATGAGCTCCTACAATGAGCAGTTCTTC	CASSLVGMSSYNEQFF
NA	TRBV7-8	NA	TRBJ2-7	TGTGCCAGCAGCTCAGACAGGATCCGGGACGAGCAGTACTTC	CASSSDRIRDEQYF